The clone carrying this T cell receptor (beta chain) was seen only a few times. There are 17 residues in the CDR3. Germline values: CDR1 MNHEY, CDR2 SMNVEV (reference sequence). The ends lost 4 bases at V and 1 base at J; junction bases unmatched: 8. TCRdb redid the calling of the reads with MiXCR, one entry per CDR3 protein. The data contain fewer than 550,000 distinct CDR3 sequences, more than 15% of them singletons. The data stem from a study of T cell repertoires in cytomegalovirus infection. V and J are TRBV27 and TRBJ2-1; 9 nucleotides agree with TRBD2. The TCR sequence derives from a human donor in good health (CMV status not recorded). Some clones in this sample may be carry-over from other donors' samples. Sample: CD8+ T cells from PBMCs. CDR3 protein: CASSSTLAGVSYNEQFF. The CDR3 nucleotides read TGTGCCAGCAGTTCCACCTTAGCGGGAGTGTCCTACAATGAGCAGTTCTTC.